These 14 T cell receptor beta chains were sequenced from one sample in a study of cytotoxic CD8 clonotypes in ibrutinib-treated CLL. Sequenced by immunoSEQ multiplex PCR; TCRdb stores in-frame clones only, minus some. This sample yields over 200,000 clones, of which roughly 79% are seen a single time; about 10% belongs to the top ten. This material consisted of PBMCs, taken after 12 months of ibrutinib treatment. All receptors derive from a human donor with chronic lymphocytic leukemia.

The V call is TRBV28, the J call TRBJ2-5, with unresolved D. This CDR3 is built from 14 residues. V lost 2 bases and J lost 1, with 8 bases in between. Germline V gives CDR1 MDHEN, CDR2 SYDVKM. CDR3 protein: CASSLANRQETQYF. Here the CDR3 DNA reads TGTGCCAGCAGTTTAGCAAACCGCCAAGAGACCCAGTACTTC.

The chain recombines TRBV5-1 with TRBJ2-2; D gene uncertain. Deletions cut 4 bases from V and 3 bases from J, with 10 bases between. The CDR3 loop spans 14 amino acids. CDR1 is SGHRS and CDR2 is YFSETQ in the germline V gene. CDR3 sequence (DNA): TGCGCCAGCAGCAACCCTTGGGACACCGGGGAGCTGTTTTTT. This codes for CASSNPWDTGELFF.

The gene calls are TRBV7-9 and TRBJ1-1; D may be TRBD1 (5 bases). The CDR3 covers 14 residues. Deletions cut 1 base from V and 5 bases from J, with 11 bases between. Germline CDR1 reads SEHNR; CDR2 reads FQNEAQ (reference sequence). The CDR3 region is CASSLVGGLTEAFF. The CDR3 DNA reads TGTGCCAGCAGCTTAGTGGGGGGTCTAACTGAAGCTTTCTTT.

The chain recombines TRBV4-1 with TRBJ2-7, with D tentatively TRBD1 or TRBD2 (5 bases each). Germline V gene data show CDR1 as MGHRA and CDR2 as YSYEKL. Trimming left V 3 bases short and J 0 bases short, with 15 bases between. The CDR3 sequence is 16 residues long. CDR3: CASSHYGAESSYEQYF. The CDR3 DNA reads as TGCGCCAGCAGCCACTACGGGGCAGAAAGCTCCTACGAGCAGTACTTC.

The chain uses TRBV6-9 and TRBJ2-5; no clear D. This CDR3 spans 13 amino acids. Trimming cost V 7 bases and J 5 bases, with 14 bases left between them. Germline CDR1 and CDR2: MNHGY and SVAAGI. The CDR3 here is CASNGGPRETQYF. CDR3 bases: TGTGCCAGCAACGGCGGACCCCGGGAGACCCAGTACTTC.

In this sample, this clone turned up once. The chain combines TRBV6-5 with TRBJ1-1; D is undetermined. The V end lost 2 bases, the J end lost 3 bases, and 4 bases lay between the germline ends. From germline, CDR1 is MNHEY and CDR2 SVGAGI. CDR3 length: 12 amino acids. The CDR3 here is CASSYEYTEAFF. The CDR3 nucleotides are TGTGCCAGCAGTTACGAATACACTGAAGCTTTCTTT.

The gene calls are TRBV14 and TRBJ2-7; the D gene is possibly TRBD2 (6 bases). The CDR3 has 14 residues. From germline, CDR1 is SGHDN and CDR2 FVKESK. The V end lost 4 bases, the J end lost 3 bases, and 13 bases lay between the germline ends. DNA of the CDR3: TGTGCCAGCAGCCGCACGCAAGCGGGCTACGAGCAGTACTTC. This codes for CASSRTQAGYEQYF.

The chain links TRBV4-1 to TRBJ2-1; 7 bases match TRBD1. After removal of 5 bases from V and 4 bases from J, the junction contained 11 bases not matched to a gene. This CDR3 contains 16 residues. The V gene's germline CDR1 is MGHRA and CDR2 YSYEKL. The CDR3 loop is CASSEVTGQPYNEQFF. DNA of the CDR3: TGCGCCAGCAGCGAAGTTACGGGACAGCCATACAATGAGCAGTTCTTC.

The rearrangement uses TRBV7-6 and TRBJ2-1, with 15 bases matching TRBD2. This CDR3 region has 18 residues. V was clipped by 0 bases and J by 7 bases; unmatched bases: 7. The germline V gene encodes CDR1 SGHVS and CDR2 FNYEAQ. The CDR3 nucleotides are TGTGCCAGCAGCTTAGCCGAAGGACTAGCGGGAGGGCTAAATGAGCAGTTCTTC. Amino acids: CASSLAEGLAGGLNEQFF. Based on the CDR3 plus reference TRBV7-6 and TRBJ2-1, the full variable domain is GAGVSQSPRYKVTKRGQDVALRCDPISGHVSLYWYRQALGQGPEFLTYFNYEAQQDKSGLPNDRFSAERPEGSISTLTIQRTEQRDSAMYRCASSLAEGLAGGLNEQFFGPGTRLTVL.

For the CDR3, the DNA is TGTGCCAGCAGTGGTTCAGGGGGGGAGCTGTTTTTT. Translation gives CASSGSGGELFF. The genes are TRBV2 and TRBJ2-2, with TRBD1 as a possible D gene (5 bases). CDR3 length: 12 residues. Per germline, CDR1 SNHLY and CDR2 FYNNEI. The V and J ends lost 4 bases and 8 bases respectively, with 8 bases between them. The complete variable domain, with remaining parts taken from reference TRBV2 and TRBJ2-2, reads EPEVTQTPSHQVTQMGQEVILRCVPISNHLYFYWYRQILGQKVEFLVSFYNNEISEKSEIFDDQFSVERPDGSNFTLKIRSTKLEDSAMYFCASSGSGGELFFGEGSRLTVL.

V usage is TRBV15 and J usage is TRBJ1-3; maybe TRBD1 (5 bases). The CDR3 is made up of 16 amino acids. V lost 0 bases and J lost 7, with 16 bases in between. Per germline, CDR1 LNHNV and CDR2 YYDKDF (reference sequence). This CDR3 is CATSRDQSAGANTIYF. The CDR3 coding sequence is TGTGCCACCAGCAGAGATCAGTCGGCTGGGGCCAACACCATATATTTT.

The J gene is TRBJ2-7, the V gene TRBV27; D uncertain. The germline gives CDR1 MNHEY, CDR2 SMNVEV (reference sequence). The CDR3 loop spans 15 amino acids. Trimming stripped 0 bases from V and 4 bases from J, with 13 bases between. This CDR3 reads CASSLSADLAYEQYF. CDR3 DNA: TGTGCCAGCAGTTTATCGGCAGACCTCGCATACGAGCAGTACTTC.

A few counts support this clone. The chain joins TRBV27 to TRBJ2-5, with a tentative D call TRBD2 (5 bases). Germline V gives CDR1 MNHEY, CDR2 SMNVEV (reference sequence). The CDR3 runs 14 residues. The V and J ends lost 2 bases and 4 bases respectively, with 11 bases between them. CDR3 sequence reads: CASSLNGLTETQYF. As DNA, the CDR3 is TGTGCCAGCAGTTTAAACGGACTTACAGAGACCCAGTACTTC.

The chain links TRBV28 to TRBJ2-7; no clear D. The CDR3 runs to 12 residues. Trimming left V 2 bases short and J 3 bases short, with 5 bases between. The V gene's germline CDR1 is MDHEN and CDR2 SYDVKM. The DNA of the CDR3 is TGTGCCAGCAGTTTAAAGAGCTACGAGCAGTACTTC. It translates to CASSLKSYEQYF.